This T cell receptor beta chain was obtained from a study of identical twins. Points from the study as a whole: Researchers reported excess low generation probability among twin-shared out-of-frame alpha sequences. Invariant populations such as MAIT and iNKT cells could partly muddle zero-insertion analyses.

Of note for this clonotype: What it binds is unknown.

With 5 bases removed from V and 5 bases from J, the gap between germline ends came to 16 bases. Germline V lookup: CDR1 DFQATT, CDR2 SNEGSKA (reference sequence). CDR3 length equals 14 residues. TCRdb reanalysed the 5' RACE reads using MiXCR and keeps one entry per CDR3 protein. Of some 440,000 distinct CDR3 sequences detected, approximately 24% appear once; the ten largest clones hold 2.9%. These sequences were also reported in another study, on T cells expressing NK-cell markers.

The sequenced sample consisted of CD4+ T cells sorted from blood. This rearrangement joins TRBV20-1 to TRBJ2-1; D possibly corresponds to TRBD2 (6 bases). The sequence was obtained from a woman younger than 35 in good health. Written as DNA, the CDR3 is TGCAGTGCTTCCCGGGGGAGTATCAACAATGAGCAGTTCTTC. This codes for CSASRGSINNEQFF.